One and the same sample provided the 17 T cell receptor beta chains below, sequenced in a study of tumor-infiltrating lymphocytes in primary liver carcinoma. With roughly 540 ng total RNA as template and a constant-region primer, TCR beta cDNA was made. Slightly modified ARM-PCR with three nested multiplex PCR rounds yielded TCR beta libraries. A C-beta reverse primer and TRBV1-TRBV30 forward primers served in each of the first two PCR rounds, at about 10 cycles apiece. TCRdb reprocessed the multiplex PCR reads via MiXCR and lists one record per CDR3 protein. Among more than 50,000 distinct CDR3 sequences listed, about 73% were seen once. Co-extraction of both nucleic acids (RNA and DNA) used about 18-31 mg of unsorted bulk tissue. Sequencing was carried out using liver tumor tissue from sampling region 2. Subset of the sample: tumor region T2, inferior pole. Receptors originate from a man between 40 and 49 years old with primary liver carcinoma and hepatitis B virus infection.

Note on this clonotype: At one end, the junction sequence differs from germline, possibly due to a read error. CDR3 sequence reads: CAGSLSWGKNEQFF. CDR3 sequence (DNA): TGTGCCGGCAGTTTGTCATGGGGCAAAAATGAGCAGTTCTTC. This chain uses TRBV12-3 or TRBV12-4 with TRBJ2-1; tentative D call: TRBD1 (5 bases). This CDR3 region has 14 residues.

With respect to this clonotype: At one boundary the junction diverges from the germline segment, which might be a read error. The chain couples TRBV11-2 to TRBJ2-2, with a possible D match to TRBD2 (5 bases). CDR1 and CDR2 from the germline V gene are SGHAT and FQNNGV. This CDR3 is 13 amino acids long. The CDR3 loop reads CASNFTNTGEPFF. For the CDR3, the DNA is TGTGCCAGCAACTTCACGAACACCGGGGAGCCGTTTTTT.

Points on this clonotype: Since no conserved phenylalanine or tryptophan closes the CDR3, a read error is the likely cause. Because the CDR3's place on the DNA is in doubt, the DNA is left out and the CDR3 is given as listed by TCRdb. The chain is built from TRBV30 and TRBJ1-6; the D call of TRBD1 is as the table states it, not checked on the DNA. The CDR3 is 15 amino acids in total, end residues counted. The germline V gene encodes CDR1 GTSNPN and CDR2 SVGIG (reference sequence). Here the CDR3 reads CAWKSPGGANSPLHL.

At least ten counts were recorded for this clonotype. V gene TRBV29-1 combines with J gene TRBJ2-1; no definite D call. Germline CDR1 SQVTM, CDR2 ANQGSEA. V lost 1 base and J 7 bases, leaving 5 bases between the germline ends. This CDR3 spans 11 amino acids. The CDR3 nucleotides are TGCAGCGTTGAAGGCCTTAATGAGCAGTTCTTC. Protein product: CSVEGLNEQFF.

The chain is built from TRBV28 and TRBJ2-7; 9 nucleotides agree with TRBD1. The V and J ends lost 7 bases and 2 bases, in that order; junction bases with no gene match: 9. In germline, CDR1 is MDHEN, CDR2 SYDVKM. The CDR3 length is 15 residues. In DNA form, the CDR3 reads TGTGCCAGCAATGTCTCGAGGGACAGGGCCTACGAGCAGTACTTC. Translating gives CASNVSRDRAYEQYF.

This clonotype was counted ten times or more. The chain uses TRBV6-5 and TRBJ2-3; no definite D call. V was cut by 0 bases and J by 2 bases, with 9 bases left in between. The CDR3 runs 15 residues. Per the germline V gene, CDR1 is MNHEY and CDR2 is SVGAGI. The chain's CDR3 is CASSYSGLSTDTQYF. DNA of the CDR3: TGTGCCAGCAGTTACTCGGGCCTCTCCACAGATACGCAGTATTTT.

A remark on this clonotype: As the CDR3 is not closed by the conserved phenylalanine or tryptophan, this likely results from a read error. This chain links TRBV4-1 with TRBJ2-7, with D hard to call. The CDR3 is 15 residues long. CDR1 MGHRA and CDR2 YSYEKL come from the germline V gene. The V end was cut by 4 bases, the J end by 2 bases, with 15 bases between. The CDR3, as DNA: TGCGCCAGCAGCCCCGTCTCTTTGACCCCCTACGAGCAGTACCTC. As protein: CASSPVSLTPYEQYL.

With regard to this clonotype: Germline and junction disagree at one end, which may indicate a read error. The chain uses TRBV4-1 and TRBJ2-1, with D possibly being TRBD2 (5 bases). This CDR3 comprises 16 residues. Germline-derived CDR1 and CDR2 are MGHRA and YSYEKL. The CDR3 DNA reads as TGCGCCAACAGCCAAGGTTCCCGAGAGGGCCGAAGTGAGCAGTTCTTC. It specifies CANSQGSREGRSEQFF.

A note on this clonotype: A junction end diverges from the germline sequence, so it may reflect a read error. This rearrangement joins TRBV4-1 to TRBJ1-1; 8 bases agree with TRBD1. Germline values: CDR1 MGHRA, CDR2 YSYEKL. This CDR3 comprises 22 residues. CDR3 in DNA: TGCACCAGCAGCCAAGATCTAGTCCCCAGTGACAGGGGCAGACCCCTGGTCACTGAAGCTTCCTTT. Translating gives CTSSQDLVPSDRGRPLVTEASF.

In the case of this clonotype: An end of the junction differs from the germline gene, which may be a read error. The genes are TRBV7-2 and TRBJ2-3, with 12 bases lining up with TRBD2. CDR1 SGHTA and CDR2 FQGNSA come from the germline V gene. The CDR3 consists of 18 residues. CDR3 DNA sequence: TGTGCCGGCAGCTTCAGACTAGCGGGAGCTGGCTTCGTAGATACGCAGTATTTT. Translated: CAGSFRLAGAGFVDTQYF.

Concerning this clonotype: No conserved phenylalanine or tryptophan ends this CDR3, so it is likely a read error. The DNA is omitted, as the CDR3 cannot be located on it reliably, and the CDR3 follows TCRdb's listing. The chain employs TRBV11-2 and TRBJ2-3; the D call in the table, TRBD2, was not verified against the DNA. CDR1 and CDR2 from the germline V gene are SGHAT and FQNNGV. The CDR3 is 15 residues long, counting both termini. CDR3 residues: CVSSTGHSETDTQFS.

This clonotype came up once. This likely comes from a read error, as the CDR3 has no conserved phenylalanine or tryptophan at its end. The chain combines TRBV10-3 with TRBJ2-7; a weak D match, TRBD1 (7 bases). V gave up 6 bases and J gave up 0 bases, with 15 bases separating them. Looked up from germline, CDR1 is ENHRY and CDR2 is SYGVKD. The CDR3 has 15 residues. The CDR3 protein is CAISARQGGSYEQYL. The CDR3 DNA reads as TGTGCCATCAGCGCCCGACAGGGAGGCTCCTACGAGCAGTACTTA.

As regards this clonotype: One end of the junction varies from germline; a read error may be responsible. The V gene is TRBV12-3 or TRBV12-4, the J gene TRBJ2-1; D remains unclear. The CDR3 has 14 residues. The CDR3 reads CAGSLQVGSDEQFF. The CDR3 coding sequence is TGTGCCGGCAGTCTCCAGGTGGGCAGCGATGAGCAGTTCTTC.

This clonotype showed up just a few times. As DNA, the CDR3 is TGCAGTGCACTTGGACTAGCGGGAGTCTGGGAGACCCAGTACTTC. It is translated as CSALGLAGVWETQYF. This sequence joins TRBV20-1 and TRBJ2-5, with 13 bases identical to TRBD2. The CDR3 length is 15 residues. The germline CDR1 and CDR2 sequences are DFQATT and SNEGSKA (reference sequence). V shed 6 bases, J shed 5 bases, and the junction held 9 bases outside the gene matches.

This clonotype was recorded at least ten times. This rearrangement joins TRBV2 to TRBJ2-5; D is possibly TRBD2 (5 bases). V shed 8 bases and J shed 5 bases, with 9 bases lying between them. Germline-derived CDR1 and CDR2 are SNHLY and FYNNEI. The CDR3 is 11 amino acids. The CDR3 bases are TGTGCCAGCGCCCCGGGGGAGACCCAGTACTTC. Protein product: CASAPGETQYF.

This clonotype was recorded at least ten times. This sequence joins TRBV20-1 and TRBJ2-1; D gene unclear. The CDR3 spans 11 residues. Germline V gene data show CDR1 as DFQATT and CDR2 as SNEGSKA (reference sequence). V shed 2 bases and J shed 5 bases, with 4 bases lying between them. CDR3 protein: CSARFHNEQFF. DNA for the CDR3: TGCAGTGCTAGATTTCACAATGAGCAGTTCTTC.

The CDR3 nucleotides read TGTGCCTCCCGAGGTGTTGACTCTGGGGCCAACGTCCCAACTTTC. It encodes CASRGVDSGANVPTF. The gene calls are TRBV11-1 and TRBJ2-6; maybe TRBD1 (5 bases). The length of the CDR3 is 15 residues. V was pared by 11 bases and J by 19 bases, with 33 bases between. In germline, CDR1 is SGHAT, CDR2 FQDESV (reference sequence).